The subject of this entry is one T cell receptor beta chain. This sample is part of a study of blood T cell repertoires in COVID-19. Study-level information: The United States, Italy and Spain supplied acute and convalescent COVID-19 samples. From T cells, B-cell-depleted T cells, or PBMCs came the material, which was cDNA or gDNA.

Germline V gives CDR1 SGHAT, CDR2 FQNNGV. The CDR3 is 15 amino acids. The germline V and J ends were trimmed by 5 bases and 10 bases, with 21 bases remaining between them. In the authors' workflow: Cell counts per sample came from amplifying reference gene primers. Generated by immunoSEQ multiplex PCR, the TCRdb table keeps only in-frame clones and is missing some. V and J calls and clone size follow that table, whereas D and trimming were derived from the DNA. Of 70,000 to 75,000 clones detected, 70% to 90% appear once; the ten largest clones hold about 4.8%. This sequence originates from a woman older than 75 with active or convalescent COVID-19. The chain is built from TRBV11-2 and TRBJ2-1, with TRBD2 as a possible D gene (5 bases). The specimen was peripheral blood. CDR3 DNA sequence: TGTGCCAGCAGCCCCTCCCCCGGAGGAGAATGGGAGCAGTTCTTC. This translates into CASSPSPGGEWEQFF.